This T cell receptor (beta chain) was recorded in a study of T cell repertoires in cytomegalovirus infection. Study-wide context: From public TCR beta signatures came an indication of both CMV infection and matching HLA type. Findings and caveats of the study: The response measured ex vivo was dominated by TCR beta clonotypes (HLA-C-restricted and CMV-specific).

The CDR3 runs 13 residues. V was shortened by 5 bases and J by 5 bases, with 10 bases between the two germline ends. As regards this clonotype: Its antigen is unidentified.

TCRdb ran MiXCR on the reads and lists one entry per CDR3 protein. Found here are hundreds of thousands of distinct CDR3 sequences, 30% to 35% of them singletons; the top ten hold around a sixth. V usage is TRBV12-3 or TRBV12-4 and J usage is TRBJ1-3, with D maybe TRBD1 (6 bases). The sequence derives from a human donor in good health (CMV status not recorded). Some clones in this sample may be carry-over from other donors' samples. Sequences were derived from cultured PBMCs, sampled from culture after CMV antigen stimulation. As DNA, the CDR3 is TGTGCCAGCAGTCAACAGGGAAGAAACACCATATATTTT. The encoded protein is CASSQQGRNTIYF.